Included here is one T cell receptor beta chain sequence, with context. Its antigen is currently not known. Qualities for individual bases were not recorded, and no much larger clone is one base off. These data are taken from a study of CD8 T cells in Susac syndrome (dated by TCRdb to about 2019). For the study in its entirety: The study used repertoire sequencing to test whether antigen drove CD8+ T cell activation and differentiation in Susac syndrome. The study compared CD8+ T cell repertoire clonality among 12 healthy donors, some 14 Susac syndrome patients and 15 multiple sclerosis patients.

RNA was extracted using the RNeasy kit, and roughly 0.5 to 1 ug of the RNA was reverse transcribed with random hexamers. The immunoSEQ multiplex PCR assay, which covers 54 Vbeta and 13 Jbeta segments, was used to amplify TCR beta CDR3 regions. PCR amplification bias was corrected using a synthetic template baseline for primer optimization and computational correction. The study's processing was this. Reads were assigned to V, D and J genes according to IMGT and analyzed in immunoSEQ Analyzer, with only productive sequences retained. Clonality was calculated as one minus the Shannon entropy normalized by log2 of the number of productive unique sequences. For each patient and control, public and private clones were evaluated within the 100 most prevalent clones. Susac-specific clones were defined as absent from healthy and MS cohorts, over a thousand published viral clones and other ImmuneACCESS disease sequences. The public reads were reanalyzed by TCRdb: fastp trimming at Q25, MiXCR alignment, in-frame beta chains only. All rows with the same CDR3 protein become a single entry with the most common DNA and genes. The V and J calls come from TCRdb's annotation, not from the publication. In this sample the table shows 400,000 or so distinct CDR3 sequences, more than 80% of which occur a single time. Approximately 0.12% of the sample is taken by the ten largest.

Peripheral blood CD8+ and CD4+ T cells from healthy donors, Susac syndrome patients and multiple sclerosis patients were profiled by high-throughput TCR beta sequencing. The multiple sclerosis controls were treatment-naive patients who had stable or active relapsing-remitting disease and met the revised McDonald criteria. Bulk CD8+ and CD4+ T cells were purified by magnetic negative isolation, while CD8+ TEMRA cells were enriched using FACS. Blood was drawn into EDTA tubes, processed within 24 hours, and PBMCs were isolated by density gradient centrifugation. PBMCs intended for TCR sequencing were cryopreserved in liquid nitrogen and thawed later in a water bath at 37 degrees C. The sorted or isolated CD4+, CD8+ and CD8+ TEMRA cells had a purity of 90% or higher. The CDR3 has 13 amino acids, counting the end cysteine and phenylalanine. Only the CDR3 region is kept as DNA, spanning 39 bases read in frame from base 1. Trimming takes 6 bases from V and 5 bases from J, and the germline ends sit 14 bases apart. Based on the germline V gene, the CDR1 and CDR2 sequences are MDHEN and SYDVKM.

What the work shows at the level of the full study, not this receptor alone: The TCR sequencing and HLA analysis was acknowledged to have included a relatively small number of individuals.

Recombination linked TRBV28 to TRBJ2-7; TRBD1 could be the D gene, as 5 bases match. Material for sequencing was CD8+ T cells from PBMCs. The TCR sequence derives from a human donor with multiple sclerosis. The nucleotide sequence reads TGTGCCAGCAGCCCCAGGGAAGCCCACGAGCAGTACTTC. Its protein reads: CASSPREAHEQYF. Reference TRBV28 and TRBJ2-7 genes cover what lies past the CDR3, so the full variable domain is DVKVTQSSRYLVKRTGEKVFLECVQDMDHENMFWYRQDPGLGLRLIYFSYDVKMKEKGDIPEGYSVSREKKERFSLILESASTNQTSMYLCASSPREAHEQYFGPGTRLTVT.